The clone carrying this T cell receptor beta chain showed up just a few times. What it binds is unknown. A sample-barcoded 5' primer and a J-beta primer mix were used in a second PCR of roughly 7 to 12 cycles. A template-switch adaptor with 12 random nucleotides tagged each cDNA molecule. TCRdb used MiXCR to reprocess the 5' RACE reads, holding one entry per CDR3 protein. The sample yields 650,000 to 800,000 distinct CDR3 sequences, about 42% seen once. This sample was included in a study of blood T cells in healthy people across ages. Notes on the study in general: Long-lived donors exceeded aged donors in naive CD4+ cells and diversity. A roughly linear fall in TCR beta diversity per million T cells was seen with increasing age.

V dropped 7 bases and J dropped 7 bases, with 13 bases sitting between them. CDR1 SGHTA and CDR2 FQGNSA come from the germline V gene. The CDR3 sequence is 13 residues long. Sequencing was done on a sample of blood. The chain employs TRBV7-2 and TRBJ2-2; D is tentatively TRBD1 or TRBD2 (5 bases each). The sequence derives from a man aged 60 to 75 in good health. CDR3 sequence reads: CASNNMGVGELFF. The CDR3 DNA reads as TGTGCCAGCAACAATATGGGGGTCGGGGAGCTGTTTTTT. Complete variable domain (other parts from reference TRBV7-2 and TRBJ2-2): GAGVSQSPSNKVTEKGKDVELRCDPISGHTALYWYRQSLGQGLEFLIYFQGNSAPDKSGLPSDRFSAERTGGSVSTLTIQRTQQEDSAVYLCASNNMGVGELFFGEGSRLTVL.